This T cell receptor beta chain was captured by sequencing in a study of regulatory T cells in long-lasting Graves disease. Broader study findings: When disease was persistent, TRBV28, TRBJ1-2 and TRBJ2-5 were the favored segments.

Indicated time point: newly diagnosed GD, antithyroid drugs for less than 3 months. Preparation of the TCR library used RNA extracted from PBMCs. American Thyroid Association guidelines defined Graves' disease diagnosis. The CDR3 extends over 14 amino acids. Germline V gene sequence: CDR1 LNHDA, CDR2 SQIVND (reference sequence). Trimming removed 6 bases at V and 10 bases at J, with 16 bases between. There are a few counts of this clonotype. Its cognate antigen is unknown. TCR beta libraries were built with iRepertoire HTBI primers and Arm-PCR of CDR3 regions. In the study's own analysis: Identification yielded about 66 TRBV and 15 or so TRBJ segments across samples. One entry per CDR3 protein results from TCRdb running MiXCR on the multiplex PCR reads. These V and J calls derive from TCRdb rather than the authors' analysis. The sample carries about 500,000 distinct CDR3 sequences, 12% recorded once. The data also belong to a second study, concerning T cells in Graves' hyperthyroidism and ophthalmopathy. That investigation notes: Blood samples included most of the expanded thyroid clonotypes exceeding 0.001.

The sequencing used peripheral blood mononuclear cells (PBMCs), collected at new diagnosis, from a patient treated with antithyroid drugs. The receptor comes from a woman under 40 with Graves disease. The V call is TRBV19, the J call TRBJ1-6, with D tentatively TRBD1 (6 bases). CDR3 DNA: TGTGCCAGTAGCTTGACAGGTTCCGCCTCACCCCTCCACTTT. Its protein product is CASSLTGSASPLHF. Complete variable domain (other parts from reference TRBV19 and TRBJ1-6): DGGITQSPKYLFRKEGQNVTLSCEQNLNHDAMYWYRQDPGQGLRLIYYSQIVNDFQKGDIAEGYSVSREKKESFPLTVTSAQKNPTAFYLCASSLTGSASPLHFGNGTRLTVT.